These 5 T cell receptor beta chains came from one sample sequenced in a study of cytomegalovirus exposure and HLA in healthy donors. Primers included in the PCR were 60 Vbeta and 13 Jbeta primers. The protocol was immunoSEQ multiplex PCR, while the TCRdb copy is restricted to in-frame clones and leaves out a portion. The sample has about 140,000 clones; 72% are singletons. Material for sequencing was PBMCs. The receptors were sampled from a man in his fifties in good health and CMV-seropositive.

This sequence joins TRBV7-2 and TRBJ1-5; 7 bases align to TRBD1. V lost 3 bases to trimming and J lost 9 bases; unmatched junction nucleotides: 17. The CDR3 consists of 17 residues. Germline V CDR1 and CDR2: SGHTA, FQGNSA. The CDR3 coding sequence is TGTGCCAGCAGCTTTACCCCCGGAGGGGGCGCGGTTTGGCCCCAGCATTTT. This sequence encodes CASSFTPGGGAVWPQHF.

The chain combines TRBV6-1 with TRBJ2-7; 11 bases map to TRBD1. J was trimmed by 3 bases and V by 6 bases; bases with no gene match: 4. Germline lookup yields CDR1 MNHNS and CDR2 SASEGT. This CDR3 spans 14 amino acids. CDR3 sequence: CASRKDRGLYEQYF. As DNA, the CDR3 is TGTGCCAGCAGGAAGGACAGGGGGCTCTACGAGCAGTACTTC.

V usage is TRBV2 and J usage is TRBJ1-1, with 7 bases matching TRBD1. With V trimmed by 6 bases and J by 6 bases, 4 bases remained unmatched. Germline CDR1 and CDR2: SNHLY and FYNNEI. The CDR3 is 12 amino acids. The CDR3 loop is CASRLTGSEAFF. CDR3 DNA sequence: TGTGCCAGCAGGCTGACAGGGTCTGAAGCTTTCTTT.

The CDR3 DNA reads as TGTGCCAGCAGAGCACAGGGGGCGTTGAACACCGGGGAGCTGTTTTTT. Encoded protein: CASRAQGALNTGELFF. The rearrangement uses TRBV27 and TRBJ2-2; 9 bases are shared with TRBD1. This CDR3 has 16 residues. Germline loops: CDR1 MNHEY, CDR2 SMNVEV (reference sequence). V was pared by 6 bases and J by 1 base, with 6 bases of the junction left unmatched.

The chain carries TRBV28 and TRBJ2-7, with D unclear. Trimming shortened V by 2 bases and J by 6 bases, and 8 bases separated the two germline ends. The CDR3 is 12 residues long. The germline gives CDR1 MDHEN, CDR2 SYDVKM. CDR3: CASSLNGGEQYF. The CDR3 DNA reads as TGTGCCAGCAGTTTAAACGGCGGCGAGCAGTACTTC.